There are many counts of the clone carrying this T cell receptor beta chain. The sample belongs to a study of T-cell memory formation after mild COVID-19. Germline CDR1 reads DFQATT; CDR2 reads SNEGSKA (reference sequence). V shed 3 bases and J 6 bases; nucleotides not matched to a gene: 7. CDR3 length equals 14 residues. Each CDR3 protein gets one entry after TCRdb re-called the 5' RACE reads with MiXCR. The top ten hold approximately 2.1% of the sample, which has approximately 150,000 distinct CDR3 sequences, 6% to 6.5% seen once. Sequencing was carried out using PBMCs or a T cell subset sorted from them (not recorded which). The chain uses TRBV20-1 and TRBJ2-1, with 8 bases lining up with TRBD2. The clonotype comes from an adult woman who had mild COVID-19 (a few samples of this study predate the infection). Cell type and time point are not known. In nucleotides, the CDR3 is TGCAGTGCTAGTTTCGGGGGGGCGGGCAATGAGCAGTTCTTC. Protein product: CSASFGGAGNEQFF.